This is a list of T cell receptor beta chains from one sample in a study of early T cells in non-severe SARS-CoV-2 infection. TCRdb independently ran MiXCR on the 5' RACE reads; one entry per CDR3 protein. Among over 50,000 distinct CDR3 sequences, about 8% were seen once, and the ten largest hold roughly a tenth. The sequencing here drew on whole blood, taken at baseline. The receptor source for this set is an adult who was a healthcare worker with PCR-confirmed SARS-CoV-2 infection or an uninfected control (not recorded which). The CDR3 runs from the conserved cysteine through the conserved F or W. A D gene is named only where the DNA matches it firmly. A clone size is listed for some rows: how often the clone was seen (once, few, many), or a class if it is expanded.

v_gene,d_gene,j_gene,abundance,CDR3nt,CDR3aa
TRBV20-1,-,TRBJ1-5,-,TGCAGTGCTAGAGGCAGCCATAGCAATCAGCCCCAGCATTTT,CSARGSHSNQPQHF
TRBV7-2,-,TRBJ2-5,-,TGTGCCAGCAGCTCCCGACAGACGTACCAAGAGACCCAGTACTTC,CASSSRQTYQETQYF
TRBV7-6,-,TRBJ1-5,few,TGTGCCAGCAGCTCTCTAGGGGAGCGCGTTCAGCCCCAGCATTTT,CASSSLGERVQPQHF
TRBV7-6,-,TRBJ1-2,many,TGTGCCAGCAGCCCAATTCGGGGCTATGGCTACACCTTC,CASSPIRGYGYTF
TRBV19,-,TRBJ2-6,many,TGTGCCAGTATCCGTGGCCGGGCCTCTGGGGCCAACGTCCTGACTTTC,CASIRGRASGANVLTF
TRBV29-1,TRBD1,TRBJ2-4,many,TGCAGCGTTGGGGGACAGGGCAGCAAAAACATTCAGTACTTC,CSVGGQGSKNIQYF
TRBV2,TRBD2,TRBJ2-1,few,TGTGCCAGCAATCAACTAGCGGGAGATCCCGATGAGCAGTTCTTC,CASNQLAGDPDEQFF
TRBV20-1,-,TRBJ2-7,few,TGCAGTGCTAGGCAGGGGGGCTACGAGCAGTACTTC,CSARQGGYEQYF
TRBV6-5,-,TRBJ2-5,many,TGTGCCAGCAGTTACTCGGGGCGATTAGGAGAGACCCAGTACTTC,CASSYSGRLGETQYF
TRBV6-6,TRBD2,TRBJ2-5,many,TGTGCCAGCAGTTACGGCCTAGCGGGAGTCAGTAGAGAGACCCAGTACTTC,CASSYGLAGVSRETQYF
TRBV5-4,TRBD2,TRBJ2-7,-,TGTGCCAGCAGCCGTACTAGCGGGCGAGCCTACGAGCAGTACTTC,CASSRTSGRAYEQYF
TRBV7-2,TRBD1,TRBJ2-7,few,TGTGCCAGCAGCCGGGACAGTGGCTACGAGCAGTACTTC,CASSRDSGYEQYF
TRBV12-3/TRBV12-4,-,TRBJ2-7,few,TGTGCCAGCAGTTTACGGCGGGTGGAAGGTGAGCAGTACTTC,CASSLRRVEGEQYF
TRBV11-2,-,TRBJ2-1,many,TGTGCCAGCAGCTACCCGGGGCGCAATGAGCAGTTCTTC,CASSYPGRNEQFF
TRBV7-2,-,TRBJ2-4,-,TGTGCCAGCAGCTCCCACGAGGGCATAGCCAAAAACATTCAGTACTTC,CASSSHEGIAKNIQYF
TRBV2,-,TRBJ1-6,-,TGTGCCAGCAGTGAAGCGGAGCAGGGGTTCTCACCCCTCCACTTT,CASSEAEQGFSPLHF
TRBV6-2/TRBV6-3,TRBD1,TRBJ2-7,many,TGTGCCAGCATCCAGGCGGGACAGGGAGTAATGTACGAGCAGTACTTC,CASIQAGQGVMYEQYF
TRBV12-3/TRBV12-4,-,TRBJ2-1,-,TGTGCCAGCCGGGTTGGCGGGAAGGCTTGGCATGAGCAGTTCTTC,CASRVGGKAWHEQFF
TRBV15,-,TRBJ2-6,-,TGTGCCACCAGCAGCCGGGCGGGACCCTCTGGGGCCAACGTCCTGACTTTC,CATSSRAGPSGANVLTF
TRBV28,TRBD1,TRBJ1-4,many,TGTGCCAGCAGTTTCGGGACAGGGGTCGTAAAACTGTTTTTT,CASSFGTGVVKLFF
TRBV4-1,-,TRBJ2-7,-,TGCGCCAGCAGCCAGCAGGGGACCGCCTACGAGCAGTACTTC,CASSQQGTAYEQYF
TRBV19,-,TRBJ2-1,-,TGTGCCAGTAGTATAGAGGACTACGGGCCCTACAATGAGCAGTTCTTC,CASSIEDYGPYNEQFF
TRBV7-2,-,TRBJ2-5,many,TGTGCCAGCAGCTTAGGCGGGCACCAAGAGACCCAGTACTTC,CASSLGGHQETQYF
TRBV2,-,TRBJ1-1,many,TGTGCCAGCCAGCCGGTGAACACTGAAGCTTTCTTT,CASQPVNTEAFF
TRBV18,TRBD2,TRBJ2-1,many,TGTGCCAGCTCACCACCGGGACTAGCGGGAGGAGGTGAGCAGTTCTTC,CASSPPGLAGGGEQFF
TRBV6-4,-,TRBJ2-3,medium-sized,TGTGCCAGCAGCCAGGGTACCACAGATACGCAGTATTTT,CASSQGTTDTQYF
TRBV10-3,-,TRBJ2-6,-,TGTGCCATCGGTGGGGCTGGGGCCAACGTCCTGACTTTC,CAIGGAGANVLTF
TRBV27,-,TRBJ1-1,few,TGTGCCTCCTCCGTACAGCGGAACACTGAAGCTTTCTTT,CASSVQRNTEAFF
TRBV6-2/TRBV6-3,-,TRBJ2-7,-,TGTGCCAGCAGTTTGAAGCAGGTTAGCTCCTACGAGCAGTACTTC,CASSLKQVSSYEQYF
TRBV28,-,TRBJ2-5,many,TGTGCCAGCAGACCAGGGGTTGTACAAGAGACCCAGTACTTC,CASRPGVVQETQYF
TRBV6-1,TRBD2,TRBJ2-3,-,TGTGCCAGCGGAAGGAGGACTAGCGGGACCCGCCGCACAGATACGCAGTATTTT,CASGRRTSGTRRTDTQYF
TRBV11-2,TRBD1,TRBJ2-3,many,TGTGCCAGCAGCGCCAGGGACAGGGGCACAGATACGCAGTATTTT,CASSARDRGTDTQYF
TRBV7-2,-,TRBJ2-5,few,TGTGCCAGCAGCTCTCCCCCGGTGGAGACCCAGTACTTC,CASSSPPVETQYF
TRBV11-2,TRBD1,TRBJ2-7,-,TGTGCCAGCAGCTTAGAAAGGGGACAGGTTTACGAGCAGTACTTC,CASSLERGQVYEQYF
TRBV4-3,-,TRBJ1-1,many,TGCGCCAGCAGGTGGACTCAGATGAACACTGAAGCTTTCTTT,CASRWTQMNTEAFF
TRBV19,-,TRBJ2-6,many,TGTGCCAGTAGGAGTTACTCTGGGGCCAACGTCCTGACTTTC,CASRSYSGANVLTF
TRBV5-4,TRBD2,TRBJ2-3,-,TGTGCCAGCAGCTCCCCTAGCGGGAGCGCCGATACGCAGTATTTT,CASSSPSGSADTQYF
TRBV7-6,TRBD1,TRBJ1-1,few,TGTGCCAGCAGCTCGGGACAGGCGAACACTGAAGCTTTCTTT,CASSSGQANTEAFF
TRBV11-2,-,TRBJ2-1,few,TGTGCCAGCAGCTTAGTCAAAGGGGGGGCAAAAAGGTCCTACAATGAGCAGTTCTTC,CASSLVKGGAKRSYNEQFF
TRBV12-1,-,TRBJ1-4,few,TGTGCCAGCAGCTTTCACGAAAAACTGTTTTTT,CASSFHEKLFF
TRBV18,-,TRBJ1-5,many,TGTGCCAGCTCACCAGGGGAAGATCAGCCCCAGCATTTT,CASSPGEDQPQHF
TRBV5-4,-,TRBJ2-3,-,TGTGCCAGCAGCTTGGGGCTCCCGGGAACGAGCACAGATACGCAGTATTTT,CASSLGLPGTSTDTQYF
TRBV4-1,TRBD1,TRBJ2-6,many,TGCGCCAGCAGCCAAGGGCCAGGGGGCCTTGGGGCCAACGTCCTGACTTTC,CASSQGPGGLGANVLTF
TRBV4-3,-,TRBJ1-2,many,TGCGCCAGCAGCCAAGATTCCCTTAGGAGTGCTGGCTACACCTTC,CASSQDSLRSAGYTF
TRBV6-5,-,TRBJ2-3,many,TGTGCCAGCAGTTACAACCGATTAGATACGCAGTATTTT,CASSYNRLDTQYF
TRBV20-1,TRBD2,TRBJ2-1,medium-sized,TGCAGTGCCCGGGGGCTAGCGGGGTACAATGAGCAGTTCTTC,CSARGLAGYNEQFF
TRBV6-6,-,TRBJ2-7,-,TGTGCCAGCAGTTACGAATCGCGGTCCGAGCAGTACTTC,CASSYESRSEQYF